These 31 T cell receptor beta chains were all obtained from the same sample, sequenced in a study of blood T cells in healthy people across ages. A second about 6 to 12 cycle PCR used barcoded and J-beta primers. MiXCR was run by TCRdb on the 5' RACE reads, yielding one entry per CDR3 protein. The repertoire includes roughly 1,700,000 distinct CDR3 sequences, about 30% of them detected once, and more than 6% sits in the top ten. Sequencing was performed on blood. The receptor source for this set is a woman aged 25-40 years in good health.

The V call is TRBV20-1, the J call TRBJ1-5, with 9 bases that match TRBD1. Germline V lookup: CDR1 DFQATT, CDR2 SNEGSKA (reference sequence). V shed 5 bases and J 7 bases; nucleotides not matched to a gene: 9. CDR3 length: 14 amino acids. CDR3 amino acids: CSAAPGQGQQPQHF. The CDR3 DNA sequence: TGCAGTGCTGCCCCGGGACAGGGTCAGCAGCCCCAGCATTTT.

This clonotype has more than one count but fewer than ten. The chain has TRBV5-1 and TRBJ2-4; TRBD1 agrees at 7 bases. This CDR3 comprises 13 residues. Germline CDR1 reads SGHRS; CDR2 reads YFSETQ. With V trimmed by 4 bases and J by 13 bases, 11 bases remained unmatched. The CDR3 region has the DNA TGCGCCAGCAGCACTGGACAGGTGTTCATGCAGTACTTC. It translates to CASSTGQVFMQYF.

This chain joins TRBV6-5 and TRBJ1-5, with 10 bases matching TRBD1. This CDR3 spans 15 amino acids. The V gene's germline CDR1 is MNHEY and CDR2 SVGAGI. With 5 bases clipped from V and 9 bases from J, the junction kept 10 bases outside the gene matches. The CDR3 coding sequence is TGTGCCAGCAGTCCGGGACAGGGGTTTAGGTTGCCCCAGCATTTT. Translated, it gives CASSPGQGFRLPQHF.

The V and J genes are TRBV3-1 and TRBJ1-2; no clear D gene. Trimming left V 1 base short and J 8 bases short, with 14 bases between. Germline V gene lookup returns CDR1 LGHDT and CDR2 YNNKEL (reference sequence). The CDR3 runs 14 residues. This CDR3 is CASSQVKAALGYTF. CDR3 nucleotides: TGTGCCAGCAGCCAAGTGAAGGCCGCGTTGGGCTACACCTTC.

The rearrangement uses TRBV2 and TRBJ2-1; 9 bases fit TRBD1. The V segment lost 4 bases and the J segment 3 bases; nucleotides outside the gene matches: 4. The CDR3 sequence is 15 residues long. CDR1 and CDR2 (germline): SNHLY, FYNNEI. The CDR3 loop is CASSAQGQGYNEQFF. CDR3 coding DNA: TGTGCCAGCAGTGCACAGGGACAGGGCTACAATGAGCAGTTCTTC. Drawing the rest from reference TRBV2 and TRBJ2-1, the complete variable domain is EPEVTQTPSHQVTQMGQEVILRCVPISNHLYFYWYRQILGQKVEFLVSFYNNEISEKSEIFDDQFSVERPDGSNFTLKIRSTKLEDSAMYFCASSAQGQGYNEQFFGPGTRLTVL.

This clonotype was found a few times. V gene TRBV12-3 or TRBV12-4 combines with J gene TRBJ2-2, with a tentative D call TRBD2 (6 bases). Trimming left V 6 bases short and J 6 bases short, with 8 bases between. The CDR3 has 12 residues. CDR3 protein: CASSRDSGELFF. Written as DNA, the CDR3 is TGTGCCAGCAGCCGGGACTCCGGGGAGCTGTTTTTT.

About this clonotype: Just one base apart from a much larger clone, this may be a read error. This chain joins TRBV4-1 and TRBJ1-5; D is possibly TRBD1 (6 bases). The V end was cut by 0 bases, the J end by 2 bases, with 11 bases between. CDR1 and CDR2 (germline): MGHRA, YSYEKL. The CDR3 contains 16 residues. The CDR3 region is CASSQDWGAGNQPQHF. The CDR3, as DNA: TGCGCCAGCAGCCAAGATTGGGGGGCCGGCAATCAGCCCCAGCATTTT.

This clonotype turned up a few times. V is TRBV20-1 and J is TRBJ2-1, with 8 bases lining up with TRBD2. This CDR3 spans 14 amino acids. V was pared by 3 bases and J by 10 bases, with 11 bases of the junction left unmatched. Germline CDR1 and CDR2: DFQATT and SNEGSKA (reference sequence). The CDR3 nucleotides read TGCAGTGCTAGGCCCGGGAGGGCCGGTGGAGAGCAGTTCTTC. Protein product: CSARPGRAGGEQFF.

J is TRBJ2-5 and V is TRBV10-3, with D tentatively TRBD1 or TRBD2 (5 bases each). Near its end, the DNA agrees better with TRBJ2-7, so the J call may be wrong. Looked up from germline, CDR1 is ENHRY and CDR2 is SYGVKD. The length of the CDR3 is 15 residues. The CDR3 region is CAISETGTLGNEQYF. The CDR3 DNA reads TGTGCCATCAGTGAAACCGGGACCTTGGGCAACGAGCAGTACTTC.

This sequence joins TRBV30 and TRBJ1-1; tentative D call: TRBD1 (5 bases). The V end lost 2 bases, the J end lost 10 bases, and 26 bases lay between the germline ends. CDR3 length: 16 residues. Germline V gives CDR1 GTSNPN, CDR2 SVGIG (reference sequence). As DNA, the CDR3 is TGTGCCTGGAGTCTCGGGACTCGGCCGCGTGTTTTATCAGCTTTCTTT. It codes for CAWSLGTRPRVLSAFF. The whole variable domain, remainder taken from reference TRBV30 and TRBJ1-1, is SQTIHQWPATLVQPVGSPLSLECTVEGTSNPNLYWYRQAAGRGLQLLFYSVGIGQISSEVPQNLSASRPQDRQFILSSKKLLLSDSGFYLCAWSLGTRPRVLSAFFGQGTRLTVV.

This clonotype was picked up one time. The rearrangement uses TRBV5-6 and TRBJ2-7; 7 bases are a match to TRBD2. Per germline, CDR1 SGHDT and CDR2 YYEEEE. This CDR3 region has 15 residues. With 1 base clipped from V and 3 bases from J, the junction kept 7 bases outside the gene matches. As DNA, the CDR3 is TGTGCCAGCAGCTTGTGCAGGCCGGGAGGCTACGAGCAGTACTTC. Its translation is CASSLCRPGGYEQYF.

This chain connects TRBV29-1 to TRBJ2-3, with unresolved D. CDR1 is SQVTM, CDR2 ANQGSEA, per germline. The CDR3 totals 14 residues. V lost 4 bases to trimming and J lost 11 bases, with 22 bases between them. The CDR3 protein is CSVAPLNVEKKQYF. CDR3 bases: TGCAGCGTTGCTCCCTTAAACGTGGAGAAAAAGCAGTATTTT.

This clonotype was detected a few times. Compared with germline, one end of the junction differs, possibly owing to a read error. The V gene is TRBV6-2 or TRBV6-3, the J gene TRBJ1-5; maybe TRBD1 (5 bases). CDR3 length: 12 residues. The germline V gene has CDR1 MNHEY and CDR2 SVGEGT. The CDR3 DNA reads TGTGCCGGCAGTTACTCGACGAGGGGCCAGCATTTT. Protein sequence: CAGSYSTRGQHF.

The rearrangement uses TRBV30 and TRBJ1-2; D ambiguous. Germline lookup yields CDR1 GTSNPN and CDR2 SVGIG (reference sequence). The ends were cut back, 5 bases at V and 8 bases at J, with 24 bases in the middle. The CDR3 spans 15 residues. Here the CDR3 DNA reads TGTGCCTGGTTTCCGGGAGTGCGGGGAGTCTGGGGCTACACCTTC. It is translated as CAWFPGVRGVWGYTF.

This clonotype has a count of ten or more. The V gene is TRBV29-1, the J gene TRBJ2-1; D is ambiguous. The CDR3 contains 12 residues. V was trimmed by 8 bases and J by 0 bases, leaving 8 bases between them. CDR1 SQVTM and CDR2 ANQGSEA come from the germline V gene. The CDR3 region is CSIRPSYNEQFF. CDR3 DNA: TGCAGCATAAGGCCCTCCTACAATGAGCAGTTCTTC.

A few counts support this clonotype. A read error may produce the germline difference seen at one junction end. V and J are TRBV18 and TRBJ1-6; D not resolved. Germline V gene sequence: CDR1 KGHSH, CDR2 LQKENI. The CDR3 runs to 17 residues. The CDR3 DNA reads as TGTGCCCGCTCACCTCGCGAGGAATACTCCTATAATTCACCCCTCCACTTT. Its translation is CARSPREEYSYNSPLHF.

This clonotype was counted ten times or more. This chain connects TRBV6-1 to TRBJ2-1, with D tentatively TRBD1 (6 bases). The V and J ends lost 1 base and 7 bases respectively, with 11 bases between them. Germline CDR1 and CDR2: MNHNS and SASEGT. This CDR3 is 14 amino acids long. The CDR3 DNA follows: TGTGCCAGCAGTGAAGAAGGACAGTGGAATGAGCAGTTCTTC. It encodes CASSEEGQWNEQFF.

This clonotype was seen more than once but under ten times. The chain recombines TRBV2 with TRBJ1-1; D unclear. The germline CDR1 and CDR2 sequences are SNHLY and FYNNEI. The CDR3 runs 11 residues. Between the trimmed V and J ends, which lost 7 bases and 10 bases, there was a span of 13 bases. In DNA form, the CDR3 reads TGTGCCAGCATTTTCGACGGGGTAGCTTTCTTT. It specifies CASIFDGVAFF.

For the CDR3, the DNA is TGTGCCAGCAGTTTGGTGGATCTCCAAGAGACCCAGTACTTC. This translates into CASSLVDLQETQYF. The V and J genes are TRBV28 and TRBJ2-5, with no clear D. The germline gives CDR1 MDHEN, CDR2 SYDVKM. The CDR3 length is 14 residues. The ends were cut back, 3 bases at V and 1 base at J, with 9 bases in the middle.

V usage is TRBV6-1 and J usage is TRBJ1-5; D is unclear. The CDR3 is 16 amino acids. V was cut by 5 bases and J by 2 bases, with 16 bases left in between. CDR1 and CDR2 from the germline V gene are MNHNS and SASEGT. The CDR3 sequence is CASSSVRGSGNQPQHF. In DNA form, the CDR3 reads TGTGCCAGCAGTTCAGTCCGGGGTTCAGGCAATCAGCCCCAGCATTTT.

This clonotype appeared a few times. This chain joins TRBV5-1 and TRBJ2-5; either TRBD1 or TRBD2 may supply D (5 bases each). The CDR3 consists of 15 residues. Trimming cost V 0 bases and J 2 bases, with 11 bases left between them. Per the germline V gene, CDR1 is SGHRS and CDR2 is YFSETQ. The CDR3 DNA is TGCGCCAGCAGCTTGGAGGTGGGGGAACAAGAGACCCAGTACTTC. Translation: CASSLEVGEQETQYF.

Note on this clonotype: This sequence may be a read error, since a much larger clone differs from it by one base. V usage is TRBV10-3 and J usage is TRBJ1-4, with TRBD1 as a possible D gene (6 bases). The CDR3 is 16 amino acids. Germline loops: CDR1 ENHRY, CDR2 SYGVKD. Here the CDR3 reads CAISRQELATNEKRFF. CDR3 DNA: TGTGCCATCAGTCGACAGGAGCTAGCAACTAATGAAAAACGGTTTTTT.

The chain is built from TRBV28 and TRBJ1-1, with D hard to call. The CDR3 consists of 13 residues. Germline values: CDR1 MDHEN, CDR2 SYDVKM. Trimming took 6 bases from V and 6 from J, leaving 14 bases between them. CDR3 in amino acids: CASSPPPAAEAFF. CDR3 DNA: TGTGCCAGCAGCCCACCCCCAGCGGCTGAAGCTTTCTTT.

The chain recombines TRBV25-1 with TRBJ1-2, with 7 bases fitting TRBD1. The CDR3 consists of 14 residues. Trimming took 4 bases from V and 4 from J; bases not matched to a gene: 6. Germline V gene data show CDR1 as MGHDK and CDR2 as SYGVNS. The DNA of the CDR3 is TGTGCCAGCAGTGGGTCGGGACAGATCTATGGCTACACCTTC. It codes for CASSGSGQIYGYTF.

This clonotype was counted ten times or more. The rearrangement links TRBV6-5 to TRBJ2-7, with 7 positions matching TRBD1. Germline values: CDR1 MNHEY, CDR2 SVGAGI. J lost 7 bases, V lost 6 bases, and 15 bases had no gene match. The CDR3 loop spans 15 amino acids. CDR3 protein: CASRPPGQPFQEQYF. CDR3 nucleotides: TGTGCCAGCAGGCCCCCGGGACAGCCGTTTCAGGAGCAGTACTTC.

This clonotype was seen a few times. The chain links TRBV27 to TRBJ1-2; TRBD1 might be the D (5 bases). Trimming took 5 bases from V and 8 from J, leaving 15 bases between them. This CDR3 is 13 amino acids long. Germline V gene sequence: CDR1 MNHEY, CDR2 SMNVEV (reference sequence). CDR3 sequence reads: CASSPRGTGGYTF. The DNA of the CDR3 is TGTGCCAGCAGTCCCCGGGGGACGGGCGGCTACACCTTC.

DNA for the CDR3: TGTGCCAGCAGTCGGAGCGGGAGACCCTACAATGAGCAGTTCTTC. Residues: CASSRSGRPYNEQFF. The V gene is TRBV28, the J gene TRBJ2-1, with TRBD2 matching 8 bases. Germline CDR1 is MDHEN and CDR2 is SYDVKM. Trimming cost V 5 bases and J 2 bases; bases outside gene matches: 5. The CDR3 has 15 residues.

This clonotype was observed at least ten times. An end of the junction does not agree with germline; a read error may underlie this. The chain couples TRBV29-1 to TRBJ2-1; 10 bases map to TRBD1. Germline CDR1 is SQVTM and CDR2 is ANQGSEA. The CDR3 has 12 amino acids. CDR3 DNA: TGCAGCGTAGACAGGGGGCTCAATGAACAGTTCTTC. Amino acid sequence: CSVDRGLNEQFF.

CDR3 nucleotides: TGCAGCGCCGGGGCCGGCCAGGCTTACGAGCAGTACTTC. Translation gives CSAGAGQAYEQYF. The rearrangement uses TRBV29-1 and TRBJ2-7; D may correspond to TRBD1 or TRBD2 (5 bases each). The CDR3 extends over 13 amino acids. Germline CDR1 and CDR2: SQVTM and ANQGSEA. With 7 bases removed from V and 4 bases from J, the gap between germline ends came to 17 bases.

On this clonotype itself: Sequence at one end of the junction differs from germline and may be a read error. The chain couples TRBV9 to TRBJ2-3, with a tentative D call TRBD2 (5 bases). CDR1 and CDR2 from the germline V gene are SGDLS and YYNGEE. The CDR3 covers 14 residues. In DNA form, the CDR3 reads TGTACCAGCAACGGTCGGACTTACACAGATACGCAGTATTTT. Translated, it gives CTSNGRTYTDTQYF.

This clonotype was seen ten or more times. This rearrangement joins TRBV29-1 to TRBJ2-7; D is possibly TRBD2 (6 bases). There are 14 residues in the CDR3. From germline, CDR1 is SQVTM and CDR2 ANQGSEA. V was pared by 6 bases and J by 2 bases, with 17 bases between. The CDR3 is CSVRGDSVAYEQYF. CDR3 DNA: TGCAGCGTGCGAGGGGACTCCGTGGCCTACGAGCAGTACTTC.